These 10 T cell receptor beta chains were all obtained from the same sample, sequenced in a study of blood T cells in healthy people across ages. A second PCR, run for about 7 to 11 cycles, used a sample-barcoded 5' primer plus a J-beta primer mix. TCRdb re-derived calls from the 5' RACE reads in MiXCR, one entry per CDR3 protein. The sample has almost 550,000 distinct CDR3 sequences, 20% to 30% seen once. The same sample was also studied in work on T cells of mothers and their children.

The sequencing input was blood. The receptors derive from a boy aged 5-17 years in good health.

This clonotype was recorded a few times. The CDR3 reads CASSLGRGGYNEQFF. CDR3 DNA: TGTGCCAGCAGCTTAGGGCGGGGTGGGTACAATGAGCAGTTCTTC. This chain uses TRBV11-1 with TRBJ2-1; possibly TRBD2 for D (6 bases). The CDR3 is made up of 15 amino acids. Germline lookup yields CDR1 SGHAT and CDR2 FQDESV (reference sequence). Trimming took 1 base from V and 4 from J, leaving 11 bases between them.

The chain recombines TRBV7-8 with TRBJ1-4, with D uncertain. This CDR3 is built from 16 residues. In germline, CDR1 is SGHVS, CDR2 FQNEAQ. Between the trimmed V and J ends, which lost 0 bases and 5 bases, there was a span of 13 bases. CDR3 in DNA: TGTGCCAGCAGCTTAGCCCCCGGGTTTCGAAATGAAAAACTGTTTTTT. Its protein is CASSLAPGFRNEKLFF.

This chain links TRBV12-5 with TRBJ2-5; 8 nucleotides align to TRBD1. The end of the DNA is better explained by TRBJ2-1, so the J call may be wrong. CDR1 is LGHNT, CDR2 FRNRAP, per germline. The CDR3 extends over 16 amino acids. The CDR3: CASGLIRQGRNNEQFF. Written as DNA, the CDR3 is TGTGCTAGTGGTTTGATTCGACAGGGGAGGAACAATGAGCAGTTCTTC.

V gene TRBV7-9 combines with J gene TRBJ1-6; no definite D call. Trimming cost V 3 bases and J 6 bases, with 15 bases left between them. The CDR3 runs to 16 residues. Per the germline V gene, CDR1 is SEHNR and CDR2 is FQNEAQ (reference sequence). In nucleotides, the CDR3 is TGTGCCAGCAGCTTGATAGGGCAGAGGGCTAATTCACCCCTCCACTTT. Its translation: CASSLIGQRANSPLHF.

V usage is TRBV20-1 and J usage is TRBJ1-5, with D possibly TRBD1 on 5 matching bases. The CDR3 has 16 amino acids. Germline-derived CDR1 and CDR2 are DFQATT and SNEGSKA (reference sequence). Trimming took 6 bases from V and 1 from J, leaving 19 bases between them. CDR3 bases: TGCAGTGCCCCGGGACCGCCTACGGGGAGCAATCAGCCCCAGCATTTT. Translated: CSAPGPPTGSNQPQHF.

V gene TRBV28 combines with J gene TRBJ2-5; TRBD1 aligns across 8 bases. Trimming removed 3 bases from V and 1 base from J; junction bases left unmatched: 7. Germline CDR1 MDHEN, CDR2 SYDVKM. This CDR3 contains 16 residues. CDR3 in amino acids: CASSFTATGGQETQYF. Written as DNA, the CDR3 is TGTGCCAGCAGTTTTACGGCTACAGGGGGCCAAGAGACCCAGTACTTC. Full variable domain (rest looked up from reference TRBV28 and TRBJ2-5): DVKVTQSSRYLVKRTGEKVFLECVQDMDHENMFWYRQDPGLGLRLIYFSYDVKMKEKGDIPEGYSVSREKKERFSLILESASTNQTSMYLCASSFTATGGQETQYFGPGTRLLVL.

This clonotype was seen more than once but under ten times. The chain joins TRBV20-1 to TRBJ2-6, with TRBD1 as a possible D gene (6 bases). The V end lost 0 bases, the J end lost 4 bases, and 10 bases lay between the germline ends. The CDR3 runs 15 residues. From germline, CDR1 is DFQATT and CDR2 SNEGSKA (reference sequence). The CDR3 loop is CSARDQGQGANVLTF. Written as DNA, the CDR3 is TGCAGTGCTAGAGATCAGGGGCAAGGGGCCAACGTCCTGACTTTC.

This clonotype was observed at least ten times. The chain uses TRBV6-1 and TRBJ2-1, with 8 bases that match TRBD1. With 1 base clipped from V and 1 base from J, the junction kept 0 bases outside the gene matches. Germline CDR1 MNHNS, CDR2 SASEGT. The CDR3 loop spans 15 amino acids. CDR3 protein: CASSEGTGSYNEQFF. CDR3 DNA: TGTGCCAGCAGTGAAGGGACAGGGTCCTACAATGAGCAGTTCTTC.

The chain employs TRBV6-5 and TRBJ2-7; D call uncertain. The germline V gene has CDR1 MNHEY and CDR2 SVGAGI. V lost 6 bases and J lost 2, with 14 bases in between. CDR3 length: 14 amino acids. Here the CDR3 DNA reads TGTGCCAGCAGACCAGCCGGACCCCCCTACGAGCAGTACTTC. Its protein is CASRPAGPPYEQYF.

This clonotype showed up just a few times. CDR3 amino acids: CASSLFAGAGELFF. Here the CDR3 DNA reads TGTGCCAGCAGTTTATTCGCGGGGGCCGGGGAGCTGTTTTTT. This chain connects TRBV27 to TRBJ2-2; 7 positions agree with TRBD2. The CDR3 covers 14 residues. The germline V gene has CDR1 MNHEY and CDR2 SMNVEV (reference sequence). With 1 base clipped from V and 6 bases from J, the junction kept 2 bases outside the gene matches.